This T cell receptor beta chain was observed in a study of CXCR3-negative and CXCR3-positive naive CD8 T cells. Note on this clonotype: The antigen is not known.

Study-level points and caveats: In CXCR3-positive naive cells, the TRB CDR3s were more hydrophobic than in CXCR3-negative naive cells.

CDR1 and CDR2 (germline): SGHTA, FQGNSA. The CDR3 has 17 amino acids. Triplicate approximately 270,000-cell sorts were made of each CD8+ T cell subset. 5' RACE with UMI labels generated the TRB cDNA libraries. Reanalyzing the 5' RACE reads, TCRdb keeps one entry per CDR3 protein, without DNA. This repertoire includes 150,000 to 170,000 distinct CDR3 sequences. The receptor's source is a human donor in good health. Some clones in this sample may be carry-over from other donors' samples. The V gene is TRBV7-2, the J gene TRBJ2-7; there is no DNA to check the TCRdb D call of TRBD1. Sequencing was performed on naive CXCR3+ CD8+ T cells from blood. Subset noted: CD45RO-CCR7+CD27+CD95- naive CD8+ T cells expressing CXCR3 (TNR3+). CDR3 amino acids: CASSLPIIPGVDIEQYF.